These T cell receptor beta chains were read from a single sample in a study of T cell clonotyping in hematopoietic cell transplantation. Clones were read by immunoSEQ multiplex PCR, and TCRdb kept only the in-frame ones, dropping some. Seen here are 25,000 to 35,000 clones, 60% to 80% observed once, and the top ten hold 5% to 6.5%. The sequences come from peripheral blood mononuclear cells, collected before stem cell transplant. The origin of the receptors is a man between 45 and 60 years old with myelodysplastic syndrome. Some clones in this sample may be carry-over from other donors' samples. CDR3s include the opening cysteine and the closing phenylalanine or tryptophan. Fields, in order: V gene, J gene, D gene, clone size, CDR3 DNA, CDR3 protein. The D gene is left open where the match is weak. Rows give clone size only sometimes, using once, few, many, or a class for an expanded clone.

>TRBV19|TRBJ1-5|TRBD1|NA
TGTGCTTCGACGTGGGGGACAGGGAATCAGCCCCAGCATTTT
CASTWGTGNQPQHF
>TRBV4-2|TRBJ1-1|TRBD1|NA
TGTGCCAGCAGCCAAGAATCGACAGGGGGCACTGAAGCTTTCTTT
CASSQESTGGTEAFF
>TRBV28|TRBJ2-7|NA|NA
TGTGCCAGCAGTTTAACGTACTACGAGCAGTACTTC
CASSLTYYEQYF
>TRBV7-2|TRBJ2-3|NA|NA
TGTGCCAGCAGCTTACCTGCGACGGGGGCTAGCACAGATACGCAGTATTTT
CASSLPATGASTDTQYF
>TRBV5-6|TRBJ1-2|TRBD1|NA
TGTGCCAGCAGCCGGAGCCGGGACAGGGGGCTCGATAACTATGGCTACACCTTC
CASSRSRDRGLDNYGYTF
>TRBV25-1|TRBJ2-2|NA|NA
TGTGCCAGCAGCAAGGGGCGAGTCACCGGGGAGCTGTTTTTT
CASSKGRVTGELFF
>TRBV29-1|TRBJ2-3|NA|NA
TGCAGCGCCACTAGCACAGATACGCAGTATTTT
CSATSTDTQYF
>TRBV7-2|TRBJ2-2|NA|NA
TGTGCCAGCAGCTTAGGCAGGGACGGGGAGCTGTTTTTT
CASSLGRDGELFF
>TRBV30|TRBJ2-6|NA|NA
TGTGCCTGGAGTGTAGGACGGTTATCTGGGGCCAACGTCCTGACTTTC
CAWSVGRLSGANVLTF
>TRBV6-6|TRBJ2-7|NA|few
TGTGCCAGCAGCTACCGACAAGATGGGCGTTACGAGCAGTACTTC
CASSYRQDGRYEQYF
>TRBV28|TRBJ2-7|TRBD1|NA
TGTGCCAGCAGCCAGAGGACAGGGGACCCCTACGAGCAGTACTTC
CASSQRTGDPYEQYF
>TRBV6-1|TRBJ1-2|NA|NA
TGTGCCAGCAGTGAAGATTGGTTGGAACGGGATGGCTACACCTTC
CASSEDWLERDGYTF
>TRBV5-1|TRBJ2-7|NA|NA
TGCGCCAGCAGCCGAGGCCGCTTGGAAGCGCAGTACTTC
CASSRGRLEAQYF
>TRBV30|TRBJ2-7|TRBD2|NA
TGTGCCTGGAGCGGTAGCGGGAGTACCGTCTACGAGCAGTACTTC
CAWSGSGSTVYEQYF
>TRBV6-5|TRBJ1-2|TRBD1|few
TGTGCCAGCAGGGAGGGGGCATATGGCTACACCTTC
CASREGAYGYTF
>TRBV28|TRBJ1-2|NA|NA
TGTGCCAGCACCCGTACCCTGGGACGAAGCTACACCTTC
CASTRTLGRSYTF
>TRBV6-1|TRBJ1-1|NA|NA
TGTGCCAGCAGGGCTCAGGGCGATAGCACTGAAGCTTTCTTT
CASRAQGDSTEAFF
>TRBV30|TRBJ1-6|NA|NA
TGTGCCCACGGAGGGGTGGGTAATTCACCCCTCCACTTT
CAHGGVGNSPLHF
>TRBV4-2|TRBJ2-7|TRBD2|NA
TGTGCCAGCAGCCAAGAGACTAGCAGCTCCTACGAGCAGTACTTC
CASSQETSSSYEQYF
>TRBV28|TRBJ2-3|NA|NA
TGTGCCAGCAGTTTCGGAATCGTATCTCTTTATACGCAGTATTTT
CASSFGIVSLYTQYF
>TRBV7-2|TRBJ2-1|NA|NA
TGTGCCAGCAGCAAACAGGGAACCGAGCAGTTCTTC
CASSKQGTEQFF
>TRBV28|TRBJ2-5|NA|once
TGTGCCAGCAGCTTTACGGGACCTTCAGAACTGGAGACCCAGTACTTC
CASSFTGPSELETQYF
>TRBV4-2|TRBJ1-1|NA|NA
TGTGCCAGCAGCCCCGGATTGACTGAAGCTTTCTTT
CASSPGLTEAFF
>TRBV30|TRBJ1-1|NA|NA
TGTGCCTGGAGTGGGGAAAGGCTACGCGGGGCTGAAGCTTTCTTT
CAWSGERLRGAEAFF
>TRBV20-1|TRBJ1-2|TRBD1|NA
TGCAGGGCCGGGACAGGGTTGTTCTACACCTTC
CRAGTGLFYTF
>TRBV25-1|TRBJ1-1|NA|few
TGTGCCAGCAGTGAATGGAGCGAGAACACTGAAGCTTTCTTT
CASSEWSENTEAFF
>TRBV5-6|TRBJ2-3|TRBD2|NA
TGTGCCAGCAGCTTGGCGGGGGGGGCAGATACGCAGTATTTT
CASSLAGGADTQYF
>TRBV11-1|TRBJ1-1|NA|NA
TGTGCCAGCAGCTTAGCAGAGTTGAACACTGAAGCTTTCTTT
CASSLAELNTEAFF
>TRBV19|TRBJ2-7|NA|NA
TGTGCCAGTAGTATACAGACAGGAGACTACGAGCAGTACTTC
CASSIQTGDYEQYF
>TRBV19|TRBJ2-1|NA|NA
TGTGCCAGTAGTATATTAGCGCCGAGCTCCTACAATGAGCAGTTCTTC
CASSILAPSSYNEQFF
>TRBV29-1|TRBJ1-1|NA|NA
TGCAGCGTTGACCCCGAAGCTTTCTTT
CSVDPEAFF
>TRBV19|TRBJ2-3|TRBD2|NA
TGTGCCAGTAGTATCCTCGGACTAGCGGGTTACACAGATACGCAGTATTTT
CASSILGLAGYTDTQYF
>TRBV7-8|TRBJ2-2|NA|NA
TGTGCCACTACTTCACGGTCCACCGGGGAGCTGTTTTTT
CATTSRSTGELFF
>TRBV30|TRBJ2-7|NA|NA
TGTGCCTGGAGACAGCCGCCCTCCTACGAGCAGTACTTC
CAWRQPPSYEQYF
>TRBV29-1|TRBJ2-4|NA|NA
TGCAGCGTTGAGGGTACCGACGTCATTCAGTACTTC
CSVEGTDVIQYF
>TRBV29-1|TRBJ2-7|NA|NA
TGCAGCATTGAAGCGGGTCCCACCTACGAGCAGTACTTC
CSIEAGPTYEQYF
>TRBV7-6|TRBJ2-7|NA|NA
TGTGCCAGCAGCCAGATAGTTAACAGCCACTCCTACGAGCAGTACTTC
CASSQIVNSHSYEQYF